The 2 T cell receptor beta chains listed next were all sequenced from one sample in a study of CD8 T cells in Susac syndrome. RNA amounts of roughly 0.5 to 1 ug underwent reverse transcription with random hexamers. TCRdb fed the immunoSEQ multiplex PCR reads into MiXCR, producing one record per CDR3 protein. The data show 150,000 or so distinct CDR3 sequences, roughly 94% seen once. Sequencing was done on a sample of CD4+ T cells from PBMCs. The receptors originated from a human donor with Susac syndrome.

The J gene is TRBJ2-7, the V gene TRBV5-1; TRBD1 agrees at 7 bases. J gave up 0 bases and V 4 bases, and 10 bases lay outside the gene matches. CDR3 length equals 16 residues. Per germline, CDR1 SGHRS and CDR2 YFSETQ. CDR3 loop: CASSPGRTGSSYEQYF. For the CDR3, the DNA is TGCGCCAGCAGCCCCGGAAGGACAGGTAGCTCCTACGAGCAGTACTTC.

The chain links TRBV6-4 to TRBJ2-2; 8 bases are shared with TRBD2. The CDR3 has 14 residues. V gave up 5 bases and J gave up 4 bases; unmatched junction bases: 3. The germline V gene has CDR1 MRHNA and CDR2 SNTAGT. The DNA of the CDR3 is TGTGCCAGCAGTCTCGCGGGGGGCACCGGGGAGCTGTTTTTT. It specifies CASSLAGGTGELFF.